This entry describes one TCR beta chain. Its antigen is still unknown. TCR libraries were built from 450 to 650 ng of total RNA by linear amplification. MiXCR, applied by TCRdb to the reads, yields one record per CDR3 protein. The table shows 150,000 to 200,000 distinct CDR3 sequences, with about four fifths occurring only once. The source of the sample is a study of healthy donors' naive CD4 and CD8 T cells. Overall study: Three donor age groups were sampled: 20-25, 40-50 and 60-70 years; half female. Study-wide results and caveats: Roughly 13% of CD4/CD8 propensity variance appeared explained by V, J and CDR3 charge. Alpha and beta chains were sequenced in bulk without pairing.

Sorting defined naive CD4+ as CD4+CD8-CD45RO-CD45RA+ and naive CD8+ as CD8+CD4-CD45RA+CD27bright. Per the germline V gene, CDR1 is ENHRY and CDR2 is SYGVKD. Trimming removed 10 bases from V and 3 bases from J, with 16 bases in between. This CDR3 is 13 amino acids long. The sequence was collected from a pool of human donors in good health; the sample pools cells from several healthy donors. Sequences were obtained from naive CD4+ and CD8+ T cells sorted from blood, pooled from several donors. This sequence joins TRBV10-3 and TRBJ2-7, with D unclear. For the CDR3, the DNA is TGTGCCACCCTCCGCCCAGGAAGCTACGAGCAGTACTTC. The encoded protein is CATLRPGSYEQYF.